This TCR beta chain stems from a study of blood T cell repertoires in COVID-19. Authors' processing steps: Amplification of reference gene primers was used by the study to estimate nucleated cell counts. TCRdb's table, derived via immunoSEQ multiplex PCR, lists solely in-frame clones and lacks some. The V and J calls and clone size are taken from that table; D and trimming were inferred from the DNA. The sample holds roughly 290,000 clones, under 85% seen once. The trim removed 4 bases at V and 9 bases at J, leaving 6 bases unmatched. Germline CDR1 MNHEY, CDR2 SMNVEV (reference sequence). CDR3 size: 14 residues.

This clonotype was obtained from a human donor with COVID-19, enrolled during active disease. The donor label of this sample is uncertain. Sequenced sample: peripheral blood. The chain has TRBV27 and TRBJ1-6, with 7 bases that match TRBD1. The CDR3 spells CASSYSGTASPLHF. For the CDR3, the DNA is TGTGCCAGCAGTTACTCCGGGACAGCTTCACCCCTCCACTTT.